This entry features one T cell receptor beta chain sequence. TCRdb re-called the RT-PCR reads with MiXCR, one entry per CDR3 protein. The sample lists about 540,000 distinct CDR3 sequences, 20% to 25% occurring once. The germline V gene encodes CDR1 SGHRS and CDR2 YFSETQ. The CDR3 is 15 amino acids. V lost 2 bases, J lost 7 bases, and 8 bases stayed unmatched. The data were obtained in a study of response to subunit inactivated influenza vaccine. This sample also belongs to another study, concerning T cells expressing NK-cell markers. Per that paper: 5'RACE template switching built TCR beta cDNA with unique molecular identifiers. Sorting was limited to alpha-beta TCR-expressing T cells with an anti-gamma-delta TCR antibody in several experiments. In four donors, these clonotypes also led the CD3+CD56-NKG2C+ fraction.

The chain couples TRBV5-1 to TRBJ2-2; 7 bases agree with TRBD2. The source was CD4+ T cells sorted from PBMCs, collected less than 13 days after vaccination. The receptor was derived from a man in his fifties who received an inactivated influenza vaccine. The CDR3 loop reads CASSFEGRDGGELFF. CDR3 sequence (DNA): TGCGCCAGCAGCTTCGAAGGGAGGGACGGCGGGGAGCTGTTTTTT. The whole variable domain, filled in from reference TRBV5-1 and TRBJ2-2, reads KAGVTQTPRYLIKTRGQQVTLSCSPISGHRSVSWYQQTPGQGLQFLFEYFSETQRNKGNFPGRFSGRQFSNSRSEMNVSTLELGDSALYLCASSFEGRDGGELFFGEGSRLTVL.